This T cell receptor (beta chain) was captured in a study of blood T cell repertoires in COVID-19. Across the study: The study drew acute and convalescent COVID-19 samples from the United States, Italy and Spain.

This CDR3 has 16 residues. Germline V gene lookup returns CDR1 SGDLS and CDR2 YYNGEE. V lost 2 bases, J lost 5 bases, and 9 bases stayed unmatched. Source study methods: Researchers report that nucleated cell counts were estimated from reference gene primer amplification. Assay: immunoSEQ multiplex PCR; the TCRdb copy retains only in-frame clones and omits some. D and trimming were read from the DNA, whereas the V and J calls and clone size are those reported in that table. This table holds under 300,000 clones, 80% to 85% found once. The sequenced material came from peripheral blood. The receptor's source is a woman aged 55-70 years with active or convalescent COVID-19. V gene TRBV9 combines with J gene TRBJ2-2; 7 bases are shared with TRBD1. The CDR3 coding sequence is TGTGCCAGCAGCGTGGGAATGGGACAGTGGACCGGGGAGCTGTTTTTT. Protein product: CASSVGMGQWTGELFF.